A single sample gave rise to the 17 T cell receptor beta chains below, sequenced in a study of T cells in Graves' hyperthyroidism and ophthalmopathy. Researchers amplified the TCR beta CDR3 regions from RNA transcripts. The HTBI set primed first-round TCR CDR3 RT-PCR. MiXCR was run by TCRdb on the multiplex PCR reads, yielding one entry per CDR3 protein. The data contain 560,000 or so distinct CDR3 sequences, 15% to 20% of them singletons. Sample: blood. These receptors all stem from a man aged 40-49 years with Graves' ophthalmopathy.

With regard to this clonotype: This may be a read error: a much more frequent sequence differs by one nucleotide. The J gene is TRBJ2-3, the V gene TRBV7-2; a weak D match, TRBD2 (5 bases). Germline CDR1 SGHTA, CDR2 FQGNSA. This CDR3 is built from 15 residues. For the CDR3, the DNA is TGTGCCAGCAGCTTAAGGGTAGCTAGCACAAATACGCAGTATTTT. It specifies CASSLRVASTNTQYF.

This clonotype was observed at least ten times. This rearrangement joins TRBV6-2 or TRBV6-3 to TRBJ2-5; maybe TRBD2 (5 bases). The CDR3 sequence is 15 residues long. V was shortened by 8 bases and J by 3 bases, with 19 bases between the two germline ends. Germline loops: CDR1 MNHEY, CDR2 SVGEGT. The DNA of the CDR3 is TGTGCCAGCGGTTCCCCGAGGAGGCCTGAAGAGACCCAGTACTTC. Protein product: CASGSPRRPEETQYF.

This clonotype has more than one count but fewer than ten. The chain is built from TRBV12-3 or TRBV12-4 and TRBJ2-5; TRBD2 agrees at 11 bases. V lost 6 bases and J lost 7; bases outside the gene matches: 10. This CDR3 has 15 residues. The CDR3: CASSPLAGGPGTQYF. The CDR3 DNA follows: TGTGCCAGCAGCCCTCTAGCGGGGGGACCCGGGACCCAGTACTTC.

This clonotype was found many times. V is TRBV28 and J is TRBJ2-1; tentatively, D is TRBD2 (5 bases). The CDR3 contains 14 residues. Trimming took off 5 bases at V and 6 bases at J, with 14 bases between the two ends. Germline V gene lookup returns CDR1 MDHEN and CDR2 SYDVKM. In DNA form, the CDR3 reads TGTGCCAGCAGTACACCACGAGAGGGCAATGAGCAGTTCTTC. Translating it yields CASSTPREGNEQFF.

This clonotype was seen at least ten times. V and J are TRBV2 and TRBJ2-3; 8 bases align to TRBD1. CDR1 SNHLY and CDR2 FYNNEI come from the germline V gene. The CDR3 spans 15 residues. V lost 7 bases, J lost 2 bases, and 8 bases stayed unmatched. CDR3 residues: CASKTWDRYTDTQYF. CDR3 DNA: TGTGCCAGCAAGACGTGGGACAGGTACACAGATACGCAGTATTTT.

The V and J genes are TRBV29-1 and TRBJ2-1; 13 positions agree with TRBD2. The CDR3 loop spans 14 amino acids. In germline, CDR1 is SQVTM, CDR2 ANQGSEA. The trim removed 8 bases at V and 6 bases at J, leaving 7 bases unmatched. DNA for the CDR3: TGCAGCACCCGACTAGCGGGAGGCCTCAATGAGCAGTTCTTC. Amino acid sequence: CSTRLAGGLNEQFF.

The chain combines TRBV10-3 with TRBJ2-2; no definite D call. From germline, CDR1 is ENHRY and CDR2 SYGVKD. There are 15 residues in the CDR3. Trimming pared 2 bases from V and 0 bases from J, leaving 7 bases between. CDR3 sequence: CAISEGGANTGELFF. The DNA of the CDR3 is TGTGCCATCAGTGAGGGCGGAGCGAACACCGGGGAGCTGTTTTTT.

The V and J genes are TRBV3-1 and TRBJ1-2; D not certain. CDR1 LGHDT and CDR2 YNNKEL come from the germline V gene (reference sequence). CDR3 length: 13 residues. The V end lost 4 bases, the J end lost 2 bases, and 8 bases lay between the germline ends. The CDR3 region has the DNA TGTGCCAGCAGCCGAGACCAAAACTATGGCTACACCTTC. It specifies CASSRDQNYGYTF.

This clonotype was detected a few times. The genes are TRBV29-1 and TRBJ1-1; D gene uncertain. Trimming took off 0 bases at V and 0 bases at J, with 8 bases between the two ends. Looked up from germline, CDR1 is SQVTM and CDR2 is ANQGSEA. The CDR3 has 14 residues. The CDR3 DNA sequence: TGCAGCGTTGAAGAAGGTTACTTGAACACTGAAGCTTTCTTT. Amino acid sequence: CSVEEGYLNTEAFF.

This clonotype appeared many times. The chain employs TRBV6-5 and TRBJ2-5, with a tentative D call TRBD1 (5 bases). This CDR3 is 16 amino acids long. Germline values: CDR1 MNHEY, CDR2 SVGAGI. Trimming removed 0 bases from V and 2 bases from J, with 13 bases in between. In nucleotides, the CDR3 is TGTGCCAGCAGTTACTCTATACAGGAACATCAAGAGACCCAGTACTTC. Residues: CASSYSIQEHQETQYF.

The rearrangement links TRBV29-1 to TRBJ2-5; 7 nucleotides align to TRBD1. V lost 3 bases, J lost 4 bases, and 5 bases stayed unmatched. Germline V lookup: CDR1 SQVTM, CDR2 ANQGSEA. The CDR3 is made up of 13 amino acids. This chain's CDR3 is CSVEAGGVETQYF. Here the CDR3 DNA reads TGCAGCGTTGAGGCAGGGGGTGTAGAGACCCAGTACTTC.

This clonotype has more than one count but fewer than ten. J is TRBJ2-5 and V is TRBV5-1, with TRBD2 identical over 8 bases. The length of the CDR3 is 14 residues. Germline values: CDR1 SGHRS, CDR2 YFSETQ. The trim removed 4 bases at V and 4 bases at J, leaving 6 bases unmatched. This chain's CDR3 is CASSRAGGPETQYF. In DNA, the CDR3 is TGCGCCAGCAGCCGGGCGGGGGGTCCAGAGACCCAGTACTTC. Full variable domain (outside the CDR3, taken from reference TRBV5-1 and TRBJ2-5): KAGVTQTPRYLIKTRGQQVTLSCSPISGHRSVSWYQQTPGQGLQFLFEYFSETQRNKGNFPGRFSGRQFSNSRSEMNVSTLELGDSALYLCASSRAGGPETQYFGPGTRLLVL.

This clonotype was recorded a few times. This chain links TRBV7-8 with TRBJ2-7; D gene ambiguous. In germline, CDR1 is SGHVS, CDR2 FQNEAQ. The V end lost 5 bases, the J end lost 5 bases, and 13 bases lay between the germline ends. The CDR3 is made up of 13 amino acids. The CDR3 loop is CASSPVARDEQYF. The DNA for the CDR3 is TGTGCCAGCAGCCCTGTCGCCAGAGACGAGCAGTACTTC.

Many counts were recorded for this clonotype. V is TRBV27 and J is TRBJ1-1, with D tentatively TRBD1 (6 bases). The germline CDR1 and CDR2 sequences are MNHEY and SMNVEV (reference sequence). The CDR3 runs 14 residues. Between the trimmed V and J ends, which lost 6 bases and 5 bases, there was a span of 16 bases. The CDR3 loop reads CASRGAGERTEAFF. CDR3 coding DNA: TGTGCCAGCAGAGGTGCAGGGGAGAGAACTGAAGCTTTCTTT.

J is TRBJ1-2 and V is TRBV28; D is ambiguous. From germline, CDR1 is MDHEN and CDR2 SYDVKM. The V end was cut by 2 bases, the J end by 4 bases, with 8 bases between. The CDR3 is 13 residues long. The CDR3 loop reads CASSLHPRYGYTF. The CDR3 DNA follows: TGTGCCAGCAGTTTACATCCGCGCTATGGCTACACCTTC.

The chain is built from TRBV20-1 and TRBJ1-6; a possible D gene is TRBD1 (5 bases). The CDR3 extends over 15 amino acids. CDR1 is DFQATT, CDR2 SNEGSKA, per germline (reference sequence). Trimming pared 1 base from V and 7 bases from J, leaving 14 bases between. The CDR3 region is CSARGQSLSNSPLHF. CDR3 DNA sequence: TGCAGTGCTAGAGGACAGAGTCTCTCAAATTCACCCCTCCACTTT.

In its sample, this clonotype was seen many times. The chain has TRBV28 and TRBJ1-1; 7 nucleotides match TRBD1. V shed 6 bases and J 3 bases; nucleotides not matched to a gene: 7. Germline V CDR1 and CDR2: MDHEN, SYDVKM. CDR3 length equals 14 residues. The CDR3 reads CASRLQGHYTEAFF. The CDR3 DNA reads TGTGCCAGCAGGCTACAGGGGCACTACACTGAAGCTTTCTTT.